This TCR beta chain was identified in a study of CD8 T cells in Susac syndrome. The germline V gene encodes CDR1 GTSNPN and CDR2 SVGIG (reference sequence). This CDR3 has 13 residues. The V and J ends lost 4 bases and 3 bases, in that order; junction bases with no gene match: 6. An amount of RNA that ranged from roughly 0.5 to 1 ug was reverse transcribed with random hexamers. TCRdb processed the immunoSEQ multiplex PCR reads anew with MiXCR; each CDR3 protein has one entry. Here the sample spans roughly 190,000 distinct CDR3 sequences, 95% being singletons. The V gene is TRBV30, the J gene TRBJ2-7; 7 bases align to TRBD2. The sample was CD4+ T cells from PBMCs. This sequence was found in a human donor with Susac syndrome. DNA of the CDR3: TGTGCCTGGACACAAGGGAGGGACTACGAGCAGTACTTC. Encoded protein: CAWTQGRDYEQYF.